This TCR beta chain was recovered during a study of shared clonotypes between healthy human individuals. Study context: In total, the donors were two women and a few men aged 18 to 49. Study outcomes and limitations: A small donor pool kept down the genetic and exposure-history diversity that was represented.

This CDR3 has 18 amino acids. Trimming cost V 4 bases and J 0 bases; bases outside gene matches: 11. The germline V gene has CDR1 SGHVS and CDR2 FQNEAQ. Every donor was a Caucasian adult from Nashville, Tennessee. Profiling relied on immunoSEQ multiplex PCR, and the TCRdb table lists in-frame clones only, not all of them. Here the sample spans approximately 500,000 clones, about 96% being singletons. For this clone: Its antigen is not known.

The V call is TRBV7-8, the J call TRBJ2-7; 11 bases are a match to TRBD2. The sequence came from a woman younger than 45 in good health. Sequenced input: naive CD4+ T cells sorted from blood. Subset: CD45RA+ positively selected. CDR3 protein: CASSSEGSGRAVSYEQYF. The CDR3 nucleotides are TGTGCCAGCAGCTCGGAGGGTAGCGGGAGGGCCGTCTCCTACGAGCAGTACTTC.